The present entry profiles one T cell receptor beta chain with its context. The record originates from a study of blood T cell repertoires in COVID-19. About the research overall: The cDNA or gDNA used as material had been derived from T cells, B-cell-depleted T cells, or PBMCs.

The germline V gene encodes CDR1 SNHLY and CDR2 FYNNEI. This CDR3 region has 14 residues. The V gene end was trimmed by 3 bases and the J gene end by 4 bases; junction bases not matched to a gene: 2. Recruits, aged roughly 18 to 95 years, lived in approximately 26 US areas. Clinical history as reported by participants underpinned cohort assignment. As processed by the authors: Reference gene primer amplification in the assay estimated nucleated cell counts. The table came from immunoSEQ multiplex PCR; TCRdb's copy has only in-frame clones and leaves some out. Clone size and V and J calls were adopted from that table, with D and trimming inferred from the DNA. The data contain 290,000 or so clones, 80% to 95% of them seen just once; the ten biggest clones take up about 1.1%.

What was sequenced was PBMCs or T cells enriched from blood (not recorded which). The chain carries TRBV2 and TRBJ1-5; 8 nucleotides agree with TRBD1. The TCR was taken from a woman aged 25 to 39 who had recovered from COVID-19. CDR3 sequence reads: CASSDHRGNQPQHF. The CDR3 DNA is TGTGCCAGCAGTGATCACAGGGGGAATCAGCCCCAGCATTTT.